The sequence of this T cell receptor (beta chain) was determined in a study of T cell responses to AZD1222 COVID-19 vaccine. Profiling relied on immunoSEQ multiplex PCR, and the TCRdb table lists in-frame clones only, not all of them. Among 150,000 or so clones listed, 87% were seen once. Between the trimmed V and J ends, which lost 6 bases and 5 bases, there was a span of 17 bases. The CDR3 has 14 residues. Germline assignment: CDR1 SGHTA and CDR2 FQGNSA. The material sequenced was peripheral blood, taken 28 days after the second AZD1222 dose. The receptor comes from an adult who received the AZD1222 COVID-19 vaccine. The chain is built from TRBV7-2 and TRBJ2-7; D remains ambiguous. CDR3 in DNA: TGTGCCAGCAGGCACCTAGGGATGGGGAACGAGCAGTACTTC. Protein product: CASRHLGMGNEQYF.